The rows below give T cell receptor beta chains drawn from one sample of a study of cytomegalovirus exposure and HLA in healthy donors. Profiled with immunoSEQ multiplex PCR; TCRdb holds only in-frame clones, not every one. The sample includes tens of thousands of clones, 80% seen only once; the top ten take nearly 4%. Sequenced sample: PBMCs. These receptors were collected from a woman between 35 and 50 years old in good health and CMV-seronegative. Each CDR3 is given with its conserved first and last residue. A D gene is named only where the DNA matches it firmly. Size tells how often a clone was seen (once, few, many) or the class of an expanded clone, and some rows leave it out.

J gene: TRBJ1-1; V gene: TRBV29-1; clone size: NA; CDR3 length: 13; D gene: NA; CDR3 protein: CSVVFPTVTEAFF; CDR3 DNA: TGCAGCGTTGTTTTCCCGACAGTCACTGAAGCTTTCTTT
J gene: TRBJ1-5; V gene: TRBV27; clone size: NA; CDR3 length: 13; D gene: NA; CDR3 protein: CASSWLAGQPQHF; CDR3 DNA: TGTGCCAGCAGTTGGCTGGCGGGGCAGCCCCAGCATTTT
J gene: TRBJ2-7; V gene: TRBV7-9; clone size: NA; CDR3 length: 15; D gene: TRBD2; CDR3 protein: CASGSTTSGGPEQYF; CDR3 DNA: TGTGCCAGCGGATCCACGACTAGCGGGGGGCCCGAGCAGTACTTC
J gene: TRBJ2-4; V gene: TRBV11-2; clone size: NA; CDR3 length: 15; D gene: TRBD2; CDR3 protein: CASSSPSGRENIQYF; CDR3 DNA: TGTGCCAGCAGCTCCCCTAGCGGGAGGGAAAACATTCAGTACTTC
J gene: TRBJ2-1; V gene: TRBV6-6; clone size: NA; CDR3 length: 16; D gene: TRBD2; CDR3 protein: CASSYGSGGRYNEQFF; CDR3 DNA: TGTGCCAGCAGTTACGGGTCGGGAGGCCGCTACAATGAGCAGTTCTTC
J gene: TRBJ1-1; V gene: TRBV27; clone size: NA; CDR3 length: 15; D gene: NA; CDR3 protein: CASSLTGLVNTEAFF; CDR3 DNA: TGTGCCAGCAGTCTTACAGGGTTGGTGAACACTGAAGCTTTCTTT
J gene: TRBJ2-7; V gene: TRBV18; clone size: NA; CDR3 length: 15; D gene: TRBD2; CDR3 protein: CASSPPSGSSYEQYF; CDR3 DNA: TGTGCCAGCTCACCACCTAGCGGGAGCTCCTACGAGCAGTACTTC
J gene: TRBJ2-2; V gene: TRBV30; clone size: few; CDR3 length: 16; D gene: TRBD2; CDR3 protein: CAWEGPSGRGTGELFF; CDR3 DNA: TGTGCCTGGGAGGGGCCTAGCGGGAGGGGCACCGGGGAGCTGTTTTTT
J gene: TRBJ1-1; V gene: TRBV18; clone size: NA; CDR3 length: 16; D gene: TRBD1; CDR3 protein: CASSSRQGARNTEAFF; CDR3 DNA: TGTGCCAGCTCATCGCGACAGGGGGCGCGGAACACTGAAGCTTTCTTT
J gene: TRBJ1-1; V gene: TRBV5-4; clone size: once; CDR3 length: 15; D gene: NA; CDR3 protein: CASSVAGRGNTEAFF; CDR3 DNA: TGTGCCAGCAGCGTTGCGGGCAGGGGGAACACTGAAGCTTTCTTT
J gene: TRBJ1-3; V gene: TRBV30; clone size: NA; CDR3 length: 14; D gene: NA; CDR3 protein: CASSVGSYGNTIYF; CDR3 DNA: TGTGCCTCCAGTGTGGGGAGTTATGGAAACACCATATATTTT
J gene: TRBJ2-5; V gene: TRBV4-3; clone size: NA; CDR3 length: 15; D gene: TRBD1; CDR3 protein: CASSLGTGRQETQYF; CDR3 DNA: TGCGCCAGCAGCCTAGGGACAGGGCGGCAAGAGACCCAGTACTTC
J gene: TRBJ2-2; V gene: TRBV5-1; clone size: NA; CDR3 length: 13; D gene: NA; CDR3 protein: CASSLYNTGELFF; CDR3 DNA: TGCGCCAGCAGCCTCTACAACACCGGGGAGCTGTTTTTT
J gene: TRBJ2-7; V gene: TRBV5-4; clone size: few; CDR3 length: 17; D gene: TRBD2; CDR3 protein: CASSGGTSGSLMYEQYF; CDR3 DNA: TGTGCCAGCAGCGGGGGGACTAGCGGGAGCTTAATGTACGAGCAGTACTTC
J gene: TRBJ1-2; V gene: TRBV7-2; clone size: NA; CDR3 length: 13; D gene: NA; CDR3 protein: CASSSAGPYGYTF; CDR3 DNA: TGTGCCAGCAGCTCCGCAGGTCCCTATGGCTACACCTTC
J gene: TRBJ1-5; V gene: TRBV28; clone size: NA; CDR3 length: 14; D gene: TRBD1; CDR3 protein: CASIRDSMNQPQHF; CDR3 DNA: TGTGCCAGCATTCGGGACAGCATGAATCAGCCCCAGCATTTT
J gene: TRBJ2-1; V gene: TRBV18; clone size: few; CDR3 length: 14; D gene: TRBD2; CDR3 protein: CASSPSSSGRTQFF; CDR3 DNA: TGTGCCAGCTCACCATCAAGTAGCGGGAGAACGCAGTTCTTC
J gene: TRBJ1-1; V gene: TRBV28; clone size: NA; CDR3 length: 14; D gene: NA; CDR3 protein: CASSAAVSNTEAFF; CDR3 DNA: TGTGCCAGCAGTGCCGCCGTTAGTAACACTGAAGCTTTCTTT
J gene: TRBJ1-1; V gene: TRBV19; clone size: NA; CDR3 length: 13; D gene: TRBD1; CDR3 protein: CASRTQGWAEAFF; CDR3 DNA: TGTGCCAGTAGGACACAGGGGTGGGCTGAAGCTTTCTTT
J gene: TRBJ1-2; V gene: TRBV7-9; clone size: NA; CDR3 length: 15; D gene: TRBD1; CDR3 protein: CASSEKQGARGGYTF; CDR3 DNA: TGTGCCAGCAGCGAGAAGCAGGGGGCTCGGGGAGGCTACACCTTC
J gene: TRBJ2-7; V gene: TRBV10-3; clone size: once; CDR3 length: 13; D gene: TRBD1; CDR3 protein: CAIMGQGPHEQYF; CDR3 DNA: TGTGCCATCATGGGACAGGGTCCTCACGAGCAGTACTTC
J gene: TRBJ2-6; V gene: TRBV19; clone size: NA; CDR3 length: 15; D gene: NA; CDR3 protein: CASSIDRWGANVLTF; CDR3 DNA: TGTGCCAGTAGTATAGATCGGTGGGGGGCCAACGTCCTGACTTTC
J gene: TRBJ2-3; V gene: TRBV9; clone size: few; CDR3 length: 14; D gene: NA; CDR3 protein: CASSVGPFTDTQYF; CDR3 DNA: TGTGCCAGCAGCGTAGGTCCCTTCACAGATACGCAGTATTTT
J gene: TRBJ2-5; V gene: TRBV19; clone size: NA; CDR3 length: 16; D gene: TRBD1; CDR3 protein: CASSPPGQGVRETQYF; CDR3 DNA: TGTGCCAGTAGTCCCCCGGGACAGGGGGTTCGTGAGACCCAGTACTTC
J gene: TRBJ2-1; V gene: TRBV27; clone size: NA; CDR3 length: 15; D gene: TRBD2; CDR3 protein: CASSFTSGGIYEQFF; CDR3 DNA: TGTGCCAGCAGTTTTACCAGCGGGGGTATATATGAGCAGTTCTTC
J gene: TRBJ2-2; V gene: TRBV16; clone size: NA; CDR3 length: 20; D gene: NA; CDR3 protein: CASSQLRTNYPPPNTGELFF; CDR3 DNA: TGTGCCAGCAGCCAACTACGGACTAATTACCCTCCCCCGAACACCGGGGAGCTGTTTTTT
J gene: TRBJ2-3; V gene: TRBV28; clone size: NA; CDR3 length: 11; D gene: TRBD2; CDR3 protein: CASSLRESQYF; CDR3 DNA: TGTGCCAGCAGTTTGCGGGAGTCGCAGTATTTT
J gene: TRBJ2-2; V gene: TRBV18; clone size: few; CDR3 length: 19; D gene: TRBD2; CDR3 protein: CASSLLLGEREDDTGELFF; CDR3 DNA: TGTGCCAGCTCACTACTCTTAGGCGAGCGGGAGGATGACACCGGGGAGCTGTTTTTT
J gene: TRBJ2-6; V gene: TRBV19; clone size: NA; CDR3 length: 18; D gene: TRBD1; CDR3 protein: CASSFRDRTNSGANVLTF; CDR3 DNA: TGTGCCAGTAGTTTCAGGGACAGGACTAACTCTGGGGCCAACGTCCTGACTTTC
J gene: TRBJ2-7; V gene: TRBV7-9; clone size: NA; CDR3 length: 15; D gene: TRBD2; CDR3 protein: CASSLTLAASYEQYF; CDR3 DNA: TGTGCCAGCAGCTTAACACTAGCGGCCTCCTACGAGCAGTACTTC
J gene: TRBJ2-5; V gene: TRBV13; clone size: NA; CDR3 length: 14; D gene: NA; CDR3 protein: CASSLSGGIETQYF; CDR3 DNA: TGTGCCAGCAGCTTATCGGGCGGGATAGAGACCCAGTACTTC
J gene: TRBJ1-5; V gene: TRBV30; clone size: NA; CDR3 length: 14; D gene: NA; CDR3 protein: CAWSVRGSNQPQHF; CDR3 DNA: TGTGCCTGGAGTGTTAGGGGTAGCAATCAGCCCCAGCATTTT
J gene: TRBJ1-2; V gene: TRBV4-2; clone size: once; CDR3 length: 14; D gene: TRBD1; CDR3 protein: CASTRILTGDGYTF; CDR3 DNA: TGTGCCAGCACCCGAATCTTGACAGGGGATGGCTACACCTTC
J gene: TRBJ2-7; V gene: TRBV4-1; clone size: NA; CDR3 length: 15; D gene: TRBD2; CDR3 protein: CASSPERTSKAEQYF; CDR3 DNA: TGCGCCAGCAGCCCAGAAAGGACTAGCAAAGCCGAGCAGTACTTC
J gene: TRBJ1-5; V gene: TRBV4-3; clone size: NA; CDR3 length: 15; D gene: NA; CDR3 protein: CASSQAFGGDQPQHF; CDR3 DNA: TGCGCCAGCAGCCAAGCTTTTGGGGGGGATCAGCCCCAGCATTTT
J gene: TRBJ2-7; V gene: TRBV5-1; clone size: once; CDR3 length: 15; D gene: NA; CDR3 protein: CASSSTGPRSYEQYF; CDR3 DNA: TGCGCCAGCAGCTCAACAGGTCCAAGGTCCTACGAGCAGTACTTC
J gene: TRBJ2-7; V gene: TRBV7-8; clone size: NA; CDR3 length: 15; D gene: NA; CDR3 protein: CASSPGVGRAYEQYF; CDR3 DNA: TGTGCCAGCAGCCCAGGGGTGGGCAGGGCCTACGAGCAGTACTTC
J gene: TRBJ2-1; V gene: TRBV2; clone size: NA; CDR3 length: 13; D gene: TRBD2; CDR3 protein: CARGGTMSNEQFF; CDR3 DNA: TGTGCCAGAGGCGGGACTATGTCCAATGAGCAGTTCTTC
J gene: TRBJ2-1; V gene: TRBV2; clone size: NA; CDR3 length: 14; D gene: TRBD2; CDR3 protein: CASSEGGSRDEQFF; CDR3 DNA: TGTGCCAGCAGTGAAGGCGGGAGTAGAGATGAGCAGTTCTTC
J gene: TRBJ1-3; V gene: TRBV7-9; clone size: NA; CDR3 length: 15; D gene: TRBD1; CDR3 protein: CASSLTGAAGNTIYF; CDR3 DNA: TGTGCCAGCAGCTTGACAGGGGCTGCTGGAAACACCATATATTTT
J gene: TRBJ1-5; V gene: TRBV30; clone size: few; CDR3 length: 13; D gene: TRBD1; CDR3 protein: CAWSRPGQEPQHF; CDR3 DNA: TGTGCCTGGAGTCGACCGGGACAGGAACCCCAGCATTTT
J gene: TRBJ2-1; V gene: TRBV7-3; clone size: once; CDR3 length: 13; D gene: NA; CDR3 protein: CASSLTRTEEQFF; CDR3 DNA: TGTGCCAGCAGCTTAACGAGAACGGAGGAGCAGTTCTTC
J gene: TRBJ1-1; V gene: TRBV6-4; clone size: NA; CDR3 length: 18; D gene: TRBD1; CDR3 protein: CASNDRGTGGAMDTEAFF; CDR3 DNA: TGTGCCAGCAACGACAGAGGGACAGGGGGCGCAATGGACACTGAAGCTTTCTTT
J gene: TRBJ2-2; V gene: TRBV19; clone size: NA; CDR3 length: 14; D gene: NA; CDR3 protein: CASSTPPSGGELFF; CDR3 DNA: TGTGCCAGTAGTACTCCCCCCAGCGGCGGGGAGCTGTTTTTT
J gene: TRBJ2-5; V gene: TRBV20-1; clone size: NA; CDR3 length: 11; D gene: NA; CDR3 protein: CSARDEETQYF; CDR3 DNA: TGCAGTGCTAGAGACGAAGAGACCCAGTACTTC
J gene: TRBJ2-1; V gene: TRBV27; clone size: NA; CDR3 length: 16; D gene: TRBD2; CDR3 protein: CASSSPSSGRAYEQFF; CDR3 DNA: TGTGCCAGCAGTTCCCCGAGTAGCGGGAGGGCATATGAGCAGTTCTTC
J gene: TRBJ1-4; V gene: TRBV5-1; clone size: NA; CDR3 length: 15; D gene: NA; CDR3 protein: CASSPRTTTNEKLFF; CDR3 DNA: TGCGCCAGCAGCCCTAGAACTACAACTAATGAAAAACTGTTTTTT
J gene: TRBJ2-7; V gene: TRBV10-3; clone size: NA; CDR3 length: 15; D gene: TRBD1; CDR3 protein: CAISTPDRGSYEQYF; CDR3 DNA: TGTGCCATCAGCACCCCGGACAGGGGTTCATACGAGCAGTACTTC
J gene: TRBJ1-3; V gene: TRBV5-1; clone size: NA; CDR3 length: 14; D gene: TRBD1; CDR3 protein: CASSLGQQGNTIYF; CDR3 DNA: TGCGCCAGCAGCCTGGGACAGCAAGGAAACACCATATATTTT